The 32 T cell receptor beta chains given below trace back to one sample, sequenced in a study of OX40 agonist ivuxolimab in advanced cancers. Libraries were prepared by immunoSEQ multiplex PCR; TCRdb keeps only in-frame clonotypes and omits some of them. This sample has fewer than 75,000 clones, with about 83% found just once. Sequences were derived from CD4+ or CD8+ T cells sorted from blood, sampled in a trial of the OX40 agonist ivuxolimab. Receptors were obtained from an adult with an advanced solid tumor such as melanoma, head and neck, liver or kidney cancer.

The gene calls are TRBV7-8 and TRBJ1-3, with D unclear. Germline CDR1 and CDR2: SGHVS and FQNEAQ. V lost 5 bases, J lost 0 bases, and 11 bases lay in between. This CDR3 has 15 amino acids. CDR3: CASSRRPVSGNTIYF. DNA for the CDR3: TGTGCCAGCAGCAGGAGGCCGGTCTCTGGAAACACCATATATTTT.

The chain recombines TRBV28 with TRBJ1-1; TRBD1 matches at 7 bases. Germline loops: CDR1 MDHEN, CDR2 SYDVKM. The CDR3 is 14 residues long. Unmatched junction bases numbered 9, after V lost 4 bases and J lost 7 bases. This CDR3 reads CASSSPGGHGEAFF. The DNA of the CDR3 is TGTGCCAGCAGTTCCCCAGGGGGGCACGGTGAAGCTTTCTTT.

The chain links TRBV27 to TRBJ1-2; D perhaps matches TRBD1 (5 bases). The CDR3 is made up of 14 amino acids. The germline gives CDR1 MNHEY, CDR2 SMNVEV (reference sequence). The V end lost 5 bases, the J end lost 0 bases, and 10 bases lay between the germline ends. For the CDR3, the DNA is TGTGCCAGCAGTCGGGAGGGGCCTAACTATGGCTACACCTTC. Translation gives CASSREGPNYGYTF.

This chain joins TRBV4-1 and TRBJ2-1, with 8 bases matching TRBD2. The germline gives CDR1 MGHRA, CDR2 YSYEKL. The CDR3 has 18 amino acids. With 0 bases clipped from V and 1 base from J, the junction kept 8 bases outside the gene matches. Written as DNA, the CDR3 is TGCGCCAGCAGCCAAGATATGGAGCGGGAGCCTTCCTACAATGAGCAGTTCTTC. The encoded protein is CASSQDMEREPSYNEQFF.

This clone appeared a few times. The V and J genes are TRBV7-9 and TRBJ1-4; D unresolved. In germline, CDR1 is SEHNR, CDR2 FQNEAQ (reference sequence). CDR3 size: 15 residues. V lost 6 bases and J 7 bases, leaving 18 bases between the germline ends. The CDR3 protein is CASRDRTDGFEKLFF. CDR3 coding DNA: TGTGCCAGCAGGGACCGGACTGACGGTTTTGAAAAACTGTTTTTT.

The chain has TRBV11-2 and TRBJ2-7; 9 bases are a match to TRBD1. Germline values: CDR1 SGHAT, CDR2 FQNNGV. The CDR3 consists of 16 residues. V was pared by 3 bases and J by 4 bases, with 10 bases of the junction left unmatched. This CDR3 reads CASSFLVTGGGYEQYF. DNA of the CDR3: TGTGCCAGCAGCTTTTTGGTGACAGGGGGGGGATACGAGCAGTACTTC.

This clone showed up just a few times. The chain has TRBV19 and TRBJ2-5; 11 nucleotides line up with TRBD2. This CDR3 region has 15 residues. The V gene end was trimmed by 6 bases and the J gene end by 1 base; junction bases not matched to a gene: 4. In germline, CDR1 is LNHDA, CDR2 SQIVND (reference sequence). CDR3 sequence (DNA): TGTGCCAGTAGGACTAGCGGGAACTTCCAAGAGACCCAGTACTTC. Residues: CASRTSGNFQETQYF. The entire variable domain, with the rest obtained from reference TRBV19 and TRBJ2-5, is as follows: DGGITQSPKYLFRKEGQNVTLSCEQNLNHDAMYWYRQDPGQGLRLIYYSQIVNDFQKGDIAEGYSVSREKKESFPLTVTSAQKNPTAFYLCASRTSGNFQETQYFGPGTRLLVL.

V is TRBV28 and J is TRBJ1-5, with D unclear. Germline CDR1 MDHEN, CDR2 SYDVKM. The CDR3 sequence is 11 residues long. V dropped 1 base and J dropped 12 bases, with 7 bases sitting between them. This CDR3 is CASSLFKVQHF. CDR3 DNA: TGTGCCAGCAGTTTATTTAAGGTCCAGCATTTT.

The chain has TRBV5-1 and TRBJ2-3, with D maybe TRBD1 (6 bases). The CDR3 totals 15 residues. The germline CDR1 and CDR2 sequences are SGHRS and YFSETQ. Trimming left V 1 base short and J 5 bases short, with 14 bases between. The CDR3 region has the DNA TGCGCCAGCAGCTTGAGACAGGAGACTAAAGATACGCAGTATTTT. Its translation is CASSLRQETKDTQYF.

V usage is TRBV7-2 and J usage is TRBJ2-7, with a weak D call TRBD2 (6 bases). With 3 bases removed from V and 6 bases from J, the gap between germline ends came to 15 bases. This CDR3 spans 14 amino acids. Germline assignment: CDR1 SGHTA and CDR2 FQGNSA. The CDR3 DNA reads as TGTGCCAGCAGCTTTCTTCGGGAGATAAGCGAGCAGTACTTC. It specifies CASSFLREISEQYF.

The gene calls are TRBV20-1 and TRBJ2-1; perhaps TRBD2 as D (5 bases). Germline CDR1 is DFQATT and CDR2 is SNEGSKA (reference sequence). The CDR3 runs to 11 residues. The V end lost 6 bases, the J end lost 6 bases, and 9 bases lay between the germline ends. CDR3 coding DNA: TGCAGTGCAGAGCGGTCCAATGAGCAGTTCTTC. Residues: CSAERSNEQFF.

The CDR3 bases are TGTGCCAGCAGTGCCCCTGGGTCGGGGGAAAAACTGTTTTTT. Encoded protein: CASSAPGSGEKLFF. This sequence joins TRBV28 and TRBJ1-4; D is ambiguous. V lost 5 bases and J 8 bases, leaving 15 bases between the germline ends. Germline lookup yields CDR1 MDHEN and CDR2 SYDVKM. This CDR3 is 14 amino acids long.

This clone appeared a single time. The CDR3 DNA reads TGTGCCAGTACCGCAACTGTTACTAATGAAAAACTGTTTTTT. This encodes CASTATVTNEKLFF. The rearrangement uses TRBV19 and TRBJ1-4; D ambiguous. The germline CDR1 and CDR2 sequences are LNHDA and SQIVND (reference sequence). With 7 bases removed from V and 2 bases from J, the gap between germline ends came to 11 bases. The CDR3 extends over 14 amino acids. Based on the CDR3 plus reference TRBV19 and TRBJ1-4, the full variable domain is DGGITQSPKYLFRKEGQNVTLSCEQNLNHDAMYWYRQDPGQGLRLIYYSQIVNDFQKGDIAEGYSVSREKKESFPLTVTSAQKNPTAFYLCASTATVTNEKLFFGSGTQLSVL.

The V gene is TRBV5-1, the J gene TRBJ1-5; no clear D gene. Germline V gives CDR1 SGHRS, CDR2 YFSETQ. V was pared by 0 bases and J by 4 bases, with 11 bases between. The CDR3 runs to 15 residues. CDR3 residues: CASSLEGRENQPQHF. The CDR3 DNA reads TGCGCCAGCAGCTTGGAGGGCCGCGAGAATCAGCCCCAGCATTTT.

The rearrangement joins TRBV11-3 to TRBJ2-3; D perhaps matches TRBD2 (6 bases). Trimming left V 2 bases short and J 2 bases short, with 14 bases between. This CDR3 region has 16 residues. Germline V CDR1 and CDR2: SGHNT, YENEEA. The CDR3 sequence is CASSLYGGNPTDTQYF. The CDR3 DNA is TGTGCCAGCAGCTTATATGGGGGGAACCCCACAGATACGCAGTATTTT.

This CDR3 reads CSGASSGRYNEQFF. CDR3 sequence (DNA): TGCAGCGGGGCATCTAGCGGGAGGTACAATGAGCAGTTCTTC. The chain carries TRBV29-1 and TRBJ2-1; TRBD2 matches 11 bases. In germline, CDR1 is SQVTM, CDR2 ANQGSEA. V trimming: 7 bases; J trimming: 4 bases; junction bases outside the gene matches: 6. The CDR3 consists of 14 residues.

The rearrangement joins TRBV5-1 to TRBJ2-5; TRBD2 aligns across 8 bases. Trimming cost V 4 bases and J 5 bases; bases outside gene matches: 13. The CDR3 is 16 amino acids. Germline CDR1 is SGHRS and CDR2 is YFSETQ. The CDR3, as DNA: TGCGCCAGCAGCCTTGGGGTGGGTAGCGGGATGGAGACCCAGTACTTC. As protein: CASSLGVGSGMETQYF.

This chain uses TRBV7-9 with TRBJ1-2, with D uncertain. The CDR3 is made up of 14 amino acids. Germline V gene lookup returns CDR1 SEHNR and CDR2 FQNEAQ (reference sequence). V lost 4 bases to trimming and J lost 5 bases, with 14 bases between them. DNA for the CDR3: TGTGCCAGCAGCTCCGGACTTGGCCTATATGGCTACACCTTC. It translates to CASSSGLGLYGYTF.

This chain uses TRBV27 with TRBJ2-1; D possibly matches TRBD1 or TRBD2 (5 bases each). CDR1 and CDR2 from the germline V gene are MNHEY and SMNVEV (reference sequence). The CDR3 has 17 residues. V was clipped by 6 bases and J by 6 bases, with 24 bases between them. The CDR3 protein is CASSQWSGTDMVNEQFF. The DNA for the CDR3 is TGTGCCAGCAGCCAATGGTCCGGGACGGATATGGTCAATGAGCAGTTCTTC.

This rearrangement joins TRBV2 to TRBJ2-2, with no clear D. Trimming removed 1 base at V and 6 bases at J, with 6 bases between. Germline V CDR1 and CDR2: SNHLY, FYNNEI. The CDR3 consists of 13 residues. The CDR3 sequence is CASSEETAGELFF. The DNA for the CDR3 is TGTGCCAGCAGTGAAGAAACGGCCGGGGAGCTGTTTTTT.

This clone appeared once. J is TRBJ1-2 and V is TRBV7-5; the table names TRBD1, a call not compared with the DNA. TRBV7-5 is labeled a pseudogene. The length of the CDR3 is 15 residues. The CDR3: CARSTGGSANYGYTF. CDR3 nucleotides: TGTGCCAGAAGCACAGGGGGCAGCGCTAACTATGGCTACACCTTC.

The chain employs TRBV5-1 and TRBJ1-2; D remains unclear. V gave up 4 bases and J gave up 4 bases, with 14 bases separating them. CDR1 is SGHRS, CDR2 YFSETQ, per germline. The length of the CDR3 is 14 residues. CDR3 nucleotides: TGCGCCAGCAGCCCGCGCCTAAGGGCCTATGGCTACACCTTC. This codes for CASSPRLRAYGYTF.

V gene TRBV14 combines with J gene TRBJ2-5; perhaps TRBD1 as D (6 bases). The CDR3 length is 14 residues. V shed 4 bases and J shed 5 bases, with 14 bases lying between them. Germline assignment: CDR1 SGHDN and CDR2 FVKESK. CDR3 nucleotide sequence: TGTGCCAGCAGCCCAGGGGTTAGGGACGAGACCCAGTACTTC. Translation gives CASSPGVRDETQYF.

A single count supports this clone. This chain links TRBV5-6 with TRBJ2-5; the D call may be TRBD1 or TRBD2 (5 bases each). CDR1 and CDR2 (germline): SGHDT, YYEEEE. V gave up 0 bases and J gave up 2 bases, with 14 bases separating them. This CDR3 is built from 16 residues. In nucleotides, the CDR3 is TGTGCCAGCAGCTTGGCAGGGAGAGGGATGCAAGAGACCCAGTACTTC. Translated: CASSLAGRGMQETQYF.

The chain is built from TRBV5-1 and TRBJ2-5; D is uncertain. Germline values: CDR1 SGHRS, CDR2 YFSETQ. Trimming stripped 5 bases from V and 3 bases from J, with 8 bases between. The CDR3 covers 12 residues. The CDR3 region is CASRFTEETQYF. Here the CDR3 DNA reads TGCGCCAGCAGGTTCACGGAAGAGACCCAGTACTTC.

This chain uses TRBV10-1 with TRBJ2-3; D gene unclear. V was cut by 0 bases and J by 6 bases, with 13 bases left in between. Germline V gene sequence: CDR1 WNHNN, CDR2 SYGVQD (reference sequence). CDR3 size: 15 residues. CDR3 coding DNA: TGCGCCAGCAGTGAGTCCGGGCCGGTTGGGGATACGCAGTATTTT. Translated: CASSESGPVGDTQYF.

The chain uses TRBV5-8 and TRBJ2-5; maybe TRBD2 (5 bases). Germline V gene sequence: CDR1 SGHTS, CDR2 YDEGEE. This CDR3 region has 15 residues. Trimming shortened V by 4 bases and J by 4 bases, and 17 bases separated the two germline ends. In nucleotides, the CDR3 is TGTGCCAGCAGCCTTGGCGGCGGACTGACAGAGACCCAGTACTTC. The encoded protein is CASSLGGGLTETQYF.

The CDR3 spells CASSLVTSGRNLEQFF. The CDR3 nucleotides are TGTGCCAGCTCACTAGTGACTAGCGGGAGGAACCTTGAGCAGTTCTTC. V is TRBV18 and J is TRBJ2-1; 13 nucleotides align to TRBD2. The CDR3 extends over 16 amino acids. Looked up from germline, CDR1 is KGHSH and CDR2 is LQKENI. The ends lost 4 bases at V and 9 bases at J; junction bases unmatched: 9.

This sequence joins TRBV7-3 and TRBJ2-7; TRBD2 matches 7 bases. CDR3 length equals 15 residues. Losses at the gene ends were 3 bases for V and 4 bases for J; bases not matched to a gene: 9. From germline, CDR1 is SGHTA and CDR2 FQGTGA. The CDR3 protein is CASSFGLVPEYEQYF. CDR3 nucleotides: TGTGCCAGCAGCTTCGGACTAGTGCCCGAGTACGAGCAGTACTTC.

The gene calls are TRBV6-1 and TRBJ2-2, with 7 positions matching TRBD1. The CDR3 totals 14 residues. V was pared by 1 base and J by 10 bases, with 6 bases of the junction left unmatched. Germline V gene lookup returns CDR1 MNHNS and CDR2 SASEGT. As DNA, the CDR3 is TGTGCCAGCAGTGAAGGGGACAGCCTGGCGGAGCTGTTTTTT. Translated, it gives CASSEGDSLAELFF.

The gene calls are TRBV7-9 and TRBJ2-1; D is ambiguous. This CDR3 is built from 11 residues. Germline V gives CDR1 SEHNR, CDR2 FQNEAQ (reference sequence). V was shortened by 1 base and J by 7 bases, with 2 bases between the two germline ends. CDR3 loop: CASSLENEQFF. In DNA form, the CDR3 reads TGTGCCAGCAGCTTAGAAAATGAGCAGTTCTTC. Combining the CDR3 with reference TRBV7-9 and TRBJ2-1 gives the whole variable domain DTGVSQNPRHKITKRGQNVTFRCDPISEHNRLYWYRQTLGQGPEFLTYFQNEAQLEKSRLLSDRFSAERPKGSFSTLEIQRTEQGDSAMYLCASSLENEQFFGPGTRLTVL.

CDR3 nucleotide sequence: TGTGCCAGCAGCTTAACGTCTAGCGGGGTTCAAGAGACCCAGTACTTC. Its protein is CASSLTSSGVQETQYF. This chain connects TRBV7-2 to TRBJ2-5, with 9 bases identical to TRBD2. The V gene's germline CDR1 is SGHTA and CDR2 FQGNSA. J gave up 2 bases and V 2 bases, and 6 bases lay outside the gene matches. The CDR3 sequence is 16 residues long.